The 23 T cell receptor beta chains listed next were all sequenced from one sample in a study of T-cell memory formation after mild COVID-19. TCRdb re-called the 5' RACE reads through MiXCR, storing one row per CDR3 protein. The top ten clones hold around 13% of a sample with hundreds of thousands of distinct CDR3 sequences, approximately 23% of them seen once. The sequencing input was PBMCs or a T cell subset sorted from them (not recorded which). The receptors were sampled from an adult woman who had mild COVID-19 (a few samples of this study predate the infection). Cell type and time point are not known.

The CDR3 DNA follows: TGTGCCAGCAGCTTGGATTGGGTTCCCTACGAGCAGTACTTC. Its protein product is CASSLDWVPYEQYF. The chain recombines TRBV5-6 with TRBJ2-7; D is ambiguous. Per the germline V gene, CDR1 is SGHDT and CDR2 is YYEEEE. The CDR3 has 14 amino acids. Trimming left V 0 bases short and J 2 bases short, with 9 bases between.

In its sample, this clonotype was seen a few times. The CDR3 nucleotides are TGTGCCAGCAGTCCCTCCGGGAGACACACTGAAGCTTTCTTT. Encoded protein: CASSPSGRHTEAFF. The chain carries TRBV12-3 or TRBV12-4 and TRBJ1-1; D unresolved. Trimming took 5 bases from V and 3 from J, leaving 13 bases between them. This CDR3 has 14 residues.

The chain is built from TRBV14 and TRBJ2-7; 11 bases fit TRBD1. The germline CDR1 and CDR2 sequences are SGHDN and FVKESK. The CDR3 runs 14 residues. J gave up 7 bases and V 4 bases, and 6 bases lay outside the gene matches. The CDR3 nucleotides read TGTGCCAGCAGCCCGGACAGGGGGCGCCGTGAGCAGTACTTC. It encodes CASSPDRGRREQYF. Full variable domain (rest looked up from reference TRBV14 and TRBJ2-7): EAGVTQFPSHSVIEKGQTVTLRCDPISGHDNLYWYRRVMGKEIKFLLHFVKESKQDESGMPNNRFLAERTGGTYSTLKVQPAELEDSGVYFCASSPDRGRREQYFGPGTRLTVT.

The V call is TRBV12-3 or TRBV12-4, the J call TRBJ2-7; D gene uncertain. CDR3 length equals 12 residues. Trimming shortened V by 2 bases and J by 6 bases, and 8 bases separated the two germline ends. This CDR3 reads CASSLNIREQYF. The CDR3 DNA sequence: TGTGCCAGCAGTTTAAATATTCGCGAGCAGTACTTC.

This clonotype turned up a few times. The rearrangement links TRBV5-1 to TRBJ2-7; TRBD2 aligns across 10 bases. CDR1 and CDR2 from the germline V gene are SGHRS and YFSETQ. After removal of 0 bases from V and 2 bases from J, the junction contained 5 bases not matched to a gene. CDR3 length: 16 residues. The CDR3 spells CASSLALSGGTYEQYF. The CDR3 bases are TGCGCCAGCAGCTTGGCCCTTAGCGGGGGGACCTACGAGCAGTACTTC.

This rearrangement joins TRBV7-3 to TRBJ1-1; 11 bases are a match to TRBD1. V lost 4 bases to trimming and J lost 10 bases; unmatched junction nucleotides: 2. Germline V lookup: CDR1 SGHTA, CDR2 FQGTGA. The CDR3 is made up of 12 amino acids. The CDR3 sequence: CASSSGQGVAFF. CDR3 nucleotide sequence: TGTGCCAGCAGCTCGGGACAGGGGGTAGCTTTCTTT.

This clonotype was observed a handful of times. V and J are TRBV6-5 and TRBJ2-7; 9 bases are shared with TRBD1. The trim removed 4 bases at V and 7 bases at J, leaving 8 bases unmatched. Germline CDR1 reads MNHEY; CDR2 reads SVGAGI. CDR3 length equals 14 residues. The CDR3 loop is CASSSKQGAREQYF. The CDR3 DNA reads TGTGCCAGCAGTTCAAAACAGGGGGCACGGGAGCAGTACTTC.

The V call is TRBV24-1, the J call TRBJ2-2, with 8 bases matching TRBD1. Germline CDR1 KGHDR, CDR2 SFDVKD. With V trimmed by 2 bases and J by 5 bases, 6 bases remained unmatched. CDR3 size: 16 residues. The CDR3 protein is CATSDSRQGRTGELFF. In DNA, the CDR3 is TGTGCCACCAGTGATTCCCGACAGGGGCGGACCGGGGAGCTGTTTTTT.

The chain links TRBV18 to TRBJ1-1; 11 bases line up with TRBD1. The CDR3 extends over 16 amino acids. With V trimmed by 3 bases and J by 0 bases, 3 bases remained unmatched. Germline V gene sequence: CDR1 KGHSH, CDR2 LQKENI. As DNA, the CDR3 is TGTGCCAGCTCACCCCGGGACAGGGGGATGAACACTGAAGCTTTCTTT. The encoded protein is CASSPRDRGMNTEAFF.

This clonotype was observed many times. This chain links TRBV7-8 with TRBJ1-1, with D perhaps TRBD1 (5 bases). Trimming pared 4 bases from V and 3 bases from J, leaving 9 bases between. This CDR3 is built from 13 residues. CDR1 and CDR2 from the germline V gene are SGHVS and FQNEAQ. The DNA of the CDR3 is TGTGCCAGCAGCTGGGGACGGGACACTGAAGCTTTCTTT. Translated: CASSWGRDTEAFF.

The genes are TRBV23-1 and TRBJ1-1; tentative D call: TRBD1 (5 bases). TRBV23-1 is annotated as an ORF whose role is uncertain. With 1 base removed from V and 1 base from J, the gap between germline ends came to 16 bases. The CDR3 runs 17 residues. The CDR3, as DNA: TGCGCCAGCAGTCAATGGAGGAGGTGTGGGGGGAACACTGAAGCTTTCTTT. It yields the protein CASSQWRRCGGNTEAFF.

V gene TRBV2 combines with J gene TRBJ1-5, with D possibly TRBD1 on 6 matching bases. The CDR3 sequence is 15 residues long. Trimming shortened V by 8 bases and J by 4 bases, and 18 bases separated the two germline ends. Germline-derived CDR1 and CDR2 are SNHLY and FYNNEI. CDR3 nucleotide sequence: TGTGCCAGCCGTGGGAACAGGGCCGGGAATCAGCCCCAGCATTTT. Its protein product is CASRGNRAGNQPQHF. Full variable domain (remainder filled in from reference TRBV2 and TRBJ1-5): EPEVTQTPSHQVTQMGQEVILRCVPISNHLYFYWYRQILGQKVEFLVSFYNNEISEKSEIFDDQFSVERPDGSNFTLKIRSTKLEDSAMYFCASRGNRAGNQPQHFGDGTRLSIL.

This clonotype has more than one count but fewer than ten. This chain connects TRBV7-6 to TRBJ2-5; D ambiguous. CDR3 length: 14 amino acids. V was pared by 4 bases and J by 4 bases, with 13 bases between. Germline CDR1 is SGHVS and CDR2 is FNYEAQ. CDR3 amino acids: CASSSGPRAETQYF. CDR3 nucleotide sequence: TGTGCCAGCAGCTCCGGCCCACGAGCAGAGACCCAGTACTTC.

This clonotype was counted a few times. The V and J genes are TRBV7-2 and TRBJ2-5; 8 bases fit TRBD1. CDR1 SGHTA and CDR2 FQGNSA come from the germline V gene. The CDR3 sequence is 16 residues long. V shed 1 base, J shed 1 base, and the junction held 5 bases outside the gene matches. CDR3 amino acids: CASSLGWTGLQETQYF. DNA of the CDR3: TGTGCCAGCAGCTTAGGGTGGACAGGGCTCCAAGAGACCCAGTACTTC.

This chain links TRBV30 with TRBJ2-4; tentatively, D is TRBD1 (5 bases). Germline CDR1 and CDR2: GTSNPN and SVGIG (reference sequence). The CDR3 has 12 residues. The V end lost 2 bases, the J end lost 6 bases, and 8 bases lay between the germline ends. DNA of the CDR3: TGTGCCTGGAGTATTCAGGGAAACATTCAGTACTTC. It translates to CAWSIQGNIQYF.

The rearrangement uses TRBV24-1 and TRBJ2-3, with a possible D match to TRBD1 (6 bases). This CDR3 spans 16 amino acids. The germline gives CDR1 KGHDR, CDR2 SFDVKD. Trimming left V 2 bases short and J 3 bases short, with 14 bases between. CDR3 sequence reads: CATSDWQGHGTDTQYF. As DNA, the CDR3 is TGTGCCACCAGTGATTGGCAGGGGCACGGGACAGATACGCAGTATTTT.

A few counts support this clonotype. V gene TRBV6-2 or TRBV6-3 combines with J gene TRBJ2-1, with TRBD1 identical over 8 bases. Germline CDR1 is MNHEY and CDR2 is SVGEGT. V lost 2 bases, J lost 10 bases, and 4 bases stayed unmatched. The CDR3 is 13 amino acids. The CDR3 DNA reads TGTGCCAGCAGTTACGGGACAGGTTTGGAGCAGTTCTTC. Amino acids: CASSYGTGLEQFF.

This clonotype was seen only a few times. This rearrangement joins TRBV4-1 to TRBJ2-7; D may correspond to TRBD1 or TRBD2 (5 bases each). The CDR3 extends over 15 amino acids. Germline V lookup: CDR1 MGHRA, CDR2 YSYEKL. V lost 4 bases and J lost 0, with 13 bases in between. CDR3 DNA: TGCGCCAGCAGCCCCCTCCCAGGGAGCTCCTACGAGCAGTACTTC. It is translated as CASSPLPGSSYEQYF.

V and J are TRBV20-1 and TRBJ2-2; D uncertain. Germline V CDR1 and CDR2: DFQATT, SNEGSKA (reference sequence). V lost 1 base to trimming and J lost 2 bases, with 2 bases between them. CDR3 length: 12 residues. CDR3 region: CSARVNTGELFF. The CDR3 DNA sequence: TGCAGTGCTAGAGTTAACACCGGGGAGCTGTTTTTT.

CDR3 nucleotides: TGTGCCACCAGCAGAGATCAAAAGGGGGCGTCTGGCTACACCTTC. Its protein product is CATSRDQKGASGYTF. The rearrangement joins TRBV15 to TRBJ1-2, with 7 bases matching TRBD1. This CDR3 comprises 15 residues. J lost 7 bases, V lost 0 bases, and 8 bases had no gene match. Germline CDR1 LNHNV, CDR2 YYDKDF (reference sequence).

The gene calls are TRBV21-1 and TRBJ2-5; TRBD2 is the table's D call, not checked against the DNA. TRBV21-1 is reported as a pseudogene. The CDR3 sequence is 16 residues long. This chain's CDR3 is CASSKVGLAAQETQYF. CDR3 nucleotide sequence: TGTGCCAGCAGCAAAGTGGGACTAGCGGCCCAAGAGACCCAGTACTTC.

This clonotype was seen repeatedly, ten times or more. This chain joins TRBV12-3 or TRBV12-4 and TRBJ2-3; 7 positions agree with TRBD2. This CDR3 region has 14 residues. V lost 6 bases and J lost 1; bases outside the gene matches: 4. Here the CDR3 reads CASSFAGGTDTQYF. The CDR3 bases are TGTGCCAGCAGCTTCGCGGGGGGCACAGATACGCAGTATTTT.

In its sample, this clonotype was seen a few times. V usage is TRBV7-9 and J usage is TRBJ2-7; 7 bases match TRBD2. Germline CDR1 is SEHNR and CDR2 is FQNEAQ (reference sequence). Trimming removed 4 bases from V and 0 bases from J; junction bases left unmatched: 3. The length of the CDR3 is 14 residues. In nucleotides, the CDR3 is TGTGCCAGCAGCTCCGGGGACTACTCCTACGAGCAGTACTTC. The encoded protein is CASSSGDYSYEQYF.